The following is a T cell receptor beta chain sequence with its context. V trimming: 5 bases; J trimming: 3 bases; junction bases outside the gene matches: 4. Germline lookup yields CDR1 SNHLY and CDR2 FYNNEI. The CDR3 runs 14 residues. This sample was taken from a study of T cell responses to AZD1222 COVID-19 vaccine. Libraries were prepared by immunoSEQ multiplex PCR; TCRdb keeps only in-frame clonotypes and omits some of them. The table lists around 120,000 clones, about 90% of them singletons. The source is an adult who received the AZD1222 COVID-19 vaccine. The chain is built from TRBV2 and TRBJ2-7, with 10 nucleotides matching TRBD1. The material was peripheral blood, obtained 28 days after the second AZD1222 dose. The CDR3: CASSTDRGNYEQYF. CDR3 DNA sequence: TGTGCCAGCAGTACGGACAGGGGGAACTACGAGCAGTACTTC.